The rows below give T cell receptor beta chains drawn from one sample of a study of blood T cell repertoires in COVID-19. Sequenced by immunoSEQ multiplex PCR; TCRdb stores in-frame clones only, minus some. The sample carries roughly 87,000 clones, around 86% recorded once. Sequenced input: peripheral blood. The receptor set was obtained from a woman in her 70s with acute or convalescent COVID-19. Each CDR3 is given with its conserved first and last residue. D genes are given only for firm matches. Clone sizes are given selectively: once, few, many, or a class where the clone is expanded.

TRBV6-6	NA	TRBD1	14	TRBJ1-5	TGTGCCAGCATCGCAGCCCAGGGGGTTCAGCCCCAGCATTTT	CASIAAQGVQPQHF
TRBV11-2	NA	TRBD1	13	TRBJ1-2	TGTGCCAGCAGCCAGACAGGGGATACTGGCTACACCTTC	CASSQTGDTGYTF
TRBV9	NA	NA	16	TRBJ2-2	TGTGCCAGCAGCGTGCAGGGGTTTGCGAGCACCGGGGAGCTGTTTTTT	CASSVQGFASTGELFF
TRBV27	NA	NA	16	TRBJ2-4	TGTGCCAGCAGTCCCGGTGACAGTGTAGCCAAAAACATTCAGTACTTC	CASSPGDSVAKNIQYF
TRBV19	NA	NA	14	TRBJ1-5	TGTGCCAGTAGTTCCGGGGGAAGCAATCAGCCCCAGCATTTT	CASSSGGSNQPQHF
TRBV18	NA	NA	17	TRBJ2-2	TGTGCCAGCTCACCAGTTTCTCTACGCCCGGGTTCCGGGGAGCTGTTTTTT	CASSPVSLRPGSGELFF
TRBV11-3	NA	NA	13	TRBJ1-1	TGTGCCAGCAGCTTAGCTGGGAGTTCTGAAGCTTTCTTT	CASSLAGSSEAFF
TRBV9	NA	NA	13	TRBJ2-1	TGTGCCAGCAGCGTTTACGGTTACAATGAGCAGTTCTTC	CASSVYGYNEQFF
TRBV19	NA	NA	12	TRBJ2-2	TGTGCCAGTAGAAATACGGGGGGGGAGCTGTTTTTT	CASRNTGGELFF
TRBV7-2	NA	NA	13	TRBJ2-7	TGTGCCAGCAGCATCGCGGGATCCTACGAGCAGTACTTC	CASSIAGSYEQYF
TRBV2	NA	NA	13	TRBJ1-1	TGTGCCAGCAGTGAACGGGAGAACACTGAAGCTTTCTTT	CASSERENTEAFF
TRBV18	NA	NA	14	TRBJ1-1	TGTGCCAGCTCAGAAACTACAGGGAACACTGAAGCTTTCTTT	CASSETTGNTEAFF
TRBV19	NA	TRBD1	15	TRBJ1-6	TGTGCCAGTAGTAGGACAGGGGGCGGAAACTCACCCCTCCACTTT	CASSRTGGGNSPLHF
TRBV18	NA	TRBD2	17	TRBJ2-3	TGTGCCAGCTCACCACTGGCTAGCGGGGGGTCCACAGATACGCAGTATTTT	CASSPLASGGSTDTQYF
TRBV6-1	once	NA	13	TRBJ2-1	TGTGCCAGCAGTGAAGGACTTTACAATGAGCAGTTCTTC	CASSEGLYNEQFF
TRBV27	NA	NA	13	TRBJ1-1	TGTGCCAGCAGGGACAACTCTTACACTGAAGCTTTCTTT	CASRDNSYTEAFF
TRBV7-9	NA	TRBD1	15	TRBJ1-5	TGTGCCAGCAGCTTAGGACAGGGGGCTTTTCAGCCCCAGCATTTT	CASSLGQGAFQPQHF
TRBV25-1	NA	TRBD1	15	TRBJ1-3	TGTGCCAGCAGTGCCGCGACAGGGATTGGAAACACCATATATTTT	CASSAATGIGNTIYF
TRBV7-3	once	NA	14	TRBJ1-2	TGTGCCAGCAGCTTAAACAGTGGGCAAGAAGGCTACACCTTC	CASSLNSGQEGYTF
TRBV6-5	NA	NA	13	TRBJ2-1	TGTGCCAGCGGGTCCTTCTTGTATCCCCTGGAGGTCTTC	CASGSFLYPLEVF
TRBV5-1	few	NA	14	TRBJ2-1	TGCGCCAGCAGCCCATTGGCAGATTACAATGAGCAGTTCTTC	CASSPLADYNEQFF
TRBV11-3	NA	TRBD1	13	TRBJ1-2	TGTGCCAGCAGCCTGGACAGGGAAAGTGGCTACACCTTC	CASSLDRESGYTF
TRBV7-2	NA	TRBD2	14	TRBJ2-1	TGTGCCAGCAGGGGGACTAGCGGCTACAATGAGCAGTTCTTC	CASRGTSGYNEQFF
TRBV10-3	NA	TRBD1	14	TRBJ1-1	TGTGCCATCAGTTTAACCGGGACAGGGAGCACGGCTTTCTTT	CAISLTGTGSTAFF
TRBV4-2	NA	TRBD1	13	TRBJ1-2	TGTGCCAGCAGCGAGGGGGCAAACTATGGCTACACCTTC	CASSEGANYGYTF
TRBV28	NA	TRBD2	15	TRBJ2-1	TGTGCCAGCAGTGGCGTTAGCGGGGGAGAGAATGAGCAGTTCTTC	CASSGVSGGENEQFF
TRBV6-4	NA	TRBD2	16	TRBJ2-6	TGTGCCAGCAGTCCTAGCGGGGACTCTGGGGCCAACGTCCTGACTTTC	CASSPSGDSGANVLTF
TRBV19	NA	NA	16	TRBJ2-4	TGTGCCAGTAGTATAGGGGACTGGGAAGCCAAAAACATTCAGTACTTC	CASSIGDWEAKNIQYF